The 13 T cell receptor beta chains presented below share a single source sample, sequenced in a study of T cells in Graves' hyperthyroidism and ophthalmopathy. Amplification of TCR beta CDR3 regions used RNA as the template. During a first-round RT-PCR of the TCR CDR3, the HTBI primer set was used. TCRdb reprocessed the multiplex PCR reads with MiXCR, giving one entry per CDR3 protein. Counted here are approximately 400,000 distinct CDR3 sequences, approximately 14% occurring once; the ten biggest clones make up around 30%. The specimen was blood. The receptors stem from a woman aged 18-29 years with Graves' hyperthyroidism that later progressed to Graves' ophthalmopathy.

V and J are TRBV27 and TRBJ2-7, with 9 bases identical to TRBD2. The germline gives CDR1 MNHEY, CDR2 SMNVEV (reference sequence). This CDR3 comprises 16 residues. V was pared by 6 bases and J by 2 bases, with 11 bases of the junction left unmatched. In nucleotides, the CDR3 is TGTGCCAGCAGCGCAGGGGGACTAGCTGGCCCCTACGAGCAGTACTTC. Its protein product is CASSAGGLAGPYEQYF.

This clonotype showed up just once. A much larger clone differs from this one at a single base, so this may be a read error. The rearrangement uses TRBV30 and TRBJ2-5, with D possibly TRBD2 on 5 matching bases. The CDR3 runs 12 residues. The V gene's germline CDR1 is GTSNPN and CDR2 SVGIG (reference sequence). The CDR3: CAWTPSGETPYF. CDR3 in DNA: TGTGCCTGGACCCCCTCCGGGGAGACCCCGTACTTC.

This clonotype was counted between two and nine times. The V call is TRBV7-6, the J call TRBJ2-7, with 10 bases lining up with TRBD1. This CDR3 has 18 amino acids. Germline loops: CDR1 SGHVS, CDR2 FNYEAQ. Unmatched junction bases numbered 11, after V lost 1 base and J lost 2 bases. The CDR3 DNA reads TGTGCCAGCAGCTTAGGGGCGACAGGGGGCCCCCCTACCTACGAGCAGTACTTC. Its translation is CASSLGATGGPPTYEQYF.

This clonotype was seen at least ten times. The chain employs TRBV7-2 and TRBJ2-2, with D maybe TRBD1 (5 bases). The germline V gene has CDR1 SGHTA and CDR2 FQGNSA. CDR3 length equals 13 residues. Deletions cut 5 bases from V and 6 bases from J, with 10 bases between. CDR3 protein: CASSNPGPGELFF. Here the CDR3 DNA reads TGTGCCAGCAGCAATCCAGGGCCCGGGGAGCTGTTTTTT.

This clonotype came up many times. CDR3 sequence reads: CASSIQGISNQPQHF. The CDR3 coding sequence is TGTGCCAGCAGCATACAGGGAATAAGCAATCAGCCCCAGCATTTT. This chain links TRBV5-8 with TRBJ1-5, with D perhaps TRBD1 (6 bases). The germline CDR1 and CDR2 sequences are SGHTS and YDEGEE. The CDR3 runs to 15 residues. V was clipped by 4 bases and J by 1 base, with 12 bases between them.

This clonotype was counted many times. V and J are TRBV28 and TRBJ2-1; 9 bases map to TRBD2. J gave up 5 bases and V 7 bases, and 6 bases lay outside the gene matches. CDR1 is MDHEN, CDR2 SYDVKM, per germline. The CDR3 sequence is 14 residues long. The CDR3 is CASKRSGGHNEQFF. CDR3 nucleotide sequence: TGTGCCAGCAAGAGGAGCGGGGGGCACAATGAGCAGTTCTTC.

This clonotype was seen ten or more times. The chain joins TRBV7-2 to TRBJ2-1; D might be TRBD1 (5 bases). This CDR3 region has 16 residues. Germline CDR1 reads SGHTA; CDR2 reads FQGNSA. Trimming removed 1 base at V and 4 bases at J, with 14 bases between. CDR3 residues: CASSLVATGAYNEQFF. The CDR3 bases are TGTGCCAGCAGCTTAGTGGCGACTGGGGCTTACAATGAGCAGTTCTTC.

A note on this clonotype: The germline gene is not matched at one end of the junction; a read error may be the cause. The chain joins TRBV7-2 to TRBJ2-3; D is ambiguous. Germline CDR1 is SGHTA and CDR2 is FQGNSA. This CDR3 spans 12 amino acids. CDR3 bases: TGTGCCAGCAGCTTAATGGATCTTGGGGTTCATTTT. It is translated as CASSLMDLGVHF.

At least ten counts were recorded for this clonotype. The rearrangement uses TRBV20-1 and TRBJ2-7; TRBD1 or TRBD2 may be the D gene (5 bases each). Germline CDR1 and CDR2: DFQATT and SNEGSKA (reference sequence). The CDR3 extends over 13 amino acids. V was pared by 3 bases and J by 5 bases, with 14 bases between. The CDR3 nucleotides read TGCAGTGCTAGGTTCGGGACCACCCACGAGCAGTACTTC. Residues: CSARFGTTHEQYF.

This clonotype was observed many times. The chain joins TRBV5-1 to TRBJ2-7, with 7 bases fitting TRBD1. Trimming removed 0 bases from V and 2 bases from J; junction bases left unmatched: 5. The CDR3 totals 15 residues. Germline CDR1 SGHRS, CDR2 YFSETQ. This CDR3 is CASSLEQGTTYEQYF. As DNA, the CDR3 is TGCGCCAGCAGCTTGGAACAGGGGACCACCTACGAGCAGTACTTC. Based on the CDR3 plus reference TRBV5-1 and TRBJ2-7, the full variable domain is KAGVTQTPRYLIKTRGQQVTLSCSPISGHRSVSWYQQTPGQGLQFLFEYFSETQRNKGNFPGRFSGRQFSNSRSEMNVSTLELGDSALYLCASSLEQGTTYEQYFGPGTRLTVT.

V is TRBV15 and J is TRBJ1-5, with 9 bases that match TRBD1. Germline trimming cut 2 bases from V and 4 bases from J; bases unmatched to any gene: 6. The CDR3 sequence is 16 residues long. Germline loops: CDR1 LNHNV, CDR2 YYDKDF (reference sequence). The CDR3 is CATSRTTGTGNQPQHF. The CDR3, as DNA: TGTGCCACCAGCAGAACGACCGGGACAGGGAATCAGCCCCAGCATTTT. The whole variable domain, remainder taken from reference TRBV15 and TRBJ1-5, is DAMVIQNPRYQVTQFGKPVTLSCSQTLNHNVMYWYQQKSSQAPKLLFHYYDKDFNNEADTPDNFQSRRPNTSFCFLDIRSPGLGDTAMYLCATSRTTGTGNQPQHFGDGTRLSIL.

This sequence joins TRBV29-1 and TRBJ1-2; TRBD1 matches 8 bases. V was clipped by 6 bases and J by 7 bases; unmatched bases: 10. Germline loops: CDR1 SQVTM, CDR2 ANQGSEA. This CDR3 is built from 13 residues. The CDR3 sequence: CSVNSQGAGGYTF. The CDR3 DNA is TGCAGCGTGAACTCTCAGGGGGCGGGTGGCTACACCTTC.

This clonotype was seen repeatedly, ten times or more. The chain's CDR3 is CASSSRTQGYGYTF. For the CDR3, the DNA is TGTGCCAGCAGTTCTCGGACGCAGGGCTATGGCTACACCTTC. The chain joins TRBV28 to TRBJ1-2; D perhaps matches TRBD1 (5 bases). The ends were cut back, 4 bases at V and 4 bases at J, with 13 bases in the middle. CDR3 size: 14 residues. Germline assignment: CDR1 MDHEN and CDR2 SYDVKM.